This entry describes one TCR beta chain. As yet, its antigen is unknown. This sample was included in a study of cytomegalovirus exposure and HLA in healthy donors. Study overall: HLA-typed donors were the source of approximately 85 million unique TCRs, which an early data release held. Study results and caveats: Cytomegalovirus association was listed for approximately 150 TCR beta chains. The authors confirmed in vitro that three CMV-associated chains were specific for CMV antigens.

Use of 60 Vbeta and 13 Jbeta primers characterized the PCR. Clones were sequenced by immunoSEQ multiplex PCR, and TCRdb holds only the in-frame ones, with some missing. The sample holds about 140,000 clones, 88% seen once. The CDR3 has 14 residues. From germline, CDR1 is SEHNR and CDR2 FQNEAQ (reference sequence). V shed 3 bases and J shed 6 bases, with 14 bases lying between them. The chain combines TRBV7-9 with TRBJ1-1; possible D gene TRBD1, 6 bases. The TCR originated in a woman between 40 and 55 years old in good health and CMV-seronegative. Sequencing input: PBMCs. The CDR3 DNA is TGTGCCAGCAGCTTGCTATCGGGGGGCCCTGAAGCTTTCTTT. Translation: CASSLLSGGPEAFF.